The present TCR beta chain was sequenced within a study of technical replicates of blood from a handful of donors. This CDR3 region has 14 residues. V was pared by 0 bases and J by 6 bases, with 5 bases of the junction left unmatched. The germline V gene has CDR1 GTSNPN and CDR2 SVGIG (reference sequence). The data were produced by immunoSEQ multiplex PCR, yet TCRdb's version contains in-frame clones alone and is incomplete. Of approximately 81,000 clones in the sample, more than 80% are singletons; the top ten hold 3% to 4.5%. The receptor was isolated from a human donor in good health. Some clones in this sample may be carry-over from other donors' samples. The sequenced material came from PBMCs. The chain is built from TRBV30 and TRBJ2-7; TRBD2 matches 10 bases. The CDR3 DNA reads as TGTGCCTGGAGTGTACCCAGCGGGAGGGTCGAGCAGTACTTC. As protein: CAWSVPSGRVEQYF.